This is a list of T cell receptor beta chains from one sample in a study of brain T cells in children with intractable seizures. Clones were read by immunoSEQ multiplex PCR, and TCRdb kept only the in-frame ones, dropping some. This table holds roughly 80,000 clones, under 95% found once. Sequenced here: peripheral blood, sampled at surgery. The receptor source for this set is a girl aged 2 to 10 with Rasmussen encephalitis and intractable seizures. The CDR3 runs from the conserved cysteine through the conserved F or W. D genes are given only for firm matches.

V gene: TRBV7-2
J gene: TRBJ1-3
CDR3 length: 15
D gene: TRBD1
CDR3 DNA: TGTGCCAGCAGCATCAGTACAGGGGCTGGAAACACCATATATTTT
CDR3 protein: CASSISTGAGNTIYF

V gene: TRBV27
J gene: TRBJ2-5
CDR3 length: 13
D gene: .
CDR3 DNA: TGTGCCAGCAGTTTTGACCCCGACCGGGCCCAGTACTTC
CDR3 protein: CASSFDPDRAQYF

V gene: TRBV7-2
J gene: TRBJ2-3
CDR3 length: 16
D gene: .
CDR3 DNA: TGTGCCAGCAGCTTAGCAGTCAGCGCGGGGACAGATACGCAGTATTTT
CDR3 protein: CASSLAVSAGTDTQYF

V gene: TRBV10-2
J gene: TRBJ2-1
CDR3 length: 14
D gene: TRBD1
CDR3 DNA: TGCGCCAGCAGTGTACGGACAGGCCCCAATGAGCAGTTCTTC
CDR3 protein: CASSVRTGPNEQFF

V gene: TRBV5-1
J gene: TRBJ2-1
CDR3 length: 14
D gene: TRBD1
CDR3 DNA: TGCGCCAGCAGCTTGGCGACAGGGCCCAATGAGCAGTTCTTC
CDR3 protein: CASSLATGPNEQFF

V gene: TRBV5-6
J gene: TRBJ2-2
CDR3 length: 16
D gene: .
CDR3 DNA: TGTGCCAGCAGCTTGGCCGGGACCGTCTTGACCGGGGAGCTGTTTTTT
CDR3 protein: CASSLAGTVLTGELFF

V gene: TRBV28
J gene: TRBJ2-1
CDR3 length: 16
D gene: TRBD1
CDR3 DNA: TGTGCCAGCAGTTTAGGAGGGACAGGAGTTTACAATGAGCAGTTCTTC
CDR3 protein: CASSLGGTGVYNEQFF

V gene: TRBV7-2
J gene: TRBJ2-3
CDR3 length: 16
D gene: .
CDR3 DNA: TGTGCCAGCACCGATTGGGGCGGGGTAAGCACAGATACGCAGTATTTT
CDR3 protein: CASTDWGGVSTDTQYF

V gene: TRBV9
J gene: TRBJ2-1
CDR3 length: 15
D gene: TRBD2
CDR3 DNA: TGTGCCAGCAGCGTAGGGGGACTAGCAGGAGGTGAGCAGTTCTTC
CDR3 protein: CASSVGGLAGGEQFF

V gene: TRBV4-1
J gene: TRBJ2-1
CDR3 length: 14
D gene: .
CDR3 DNA: TGCGCCAGCAGCCAAGATGCGAATAGTTTTGGGCAGTTCTTC
CDR3 protein: CASSQDANSFGQFF